These T cell receptor beta chains were read from a single sample in a study of T cell repertoires in cytomegalovirus infection. TCRdb reprocessed the reads with MiXCR, giving one entry per CDR3 protein. The sample lists 290,000 or so distinct CDR3 sequences; approximately 8.9% were seen once. The sequenced sample was PBMCs. The receptor set was obtained from a human donor in good health (CMV status not recorded). Some clones in this sample may be carry-over from other donors' samples. Each CDR3 is given with its conserved first and last residue. Clone size is stated in some rows and not others, as once, few, many or a class when expanded.

TRBJ1-2 | many | TRBV19 | CASSLTFGYGYTF
TRBJ1-5 | many | TRBV7-2 | CASSRGQGVSQPQHF
TRBJ1-6 | many | TRBV5-1 | CASSTTGFYNSPLHF
TRBJ1-1 | many | TRBV10-2 | CASSEARGRRNTEAFF
TRBJ2-7 | many | TRBV7-2 | CASSLGGQGEQYF
TRBJ1-2 | few | TRBV28 | CASSLGGREGYGYTF
TRBJ2-1 | many | TRBV7-2 | CATIMGANEQFF
TRBJ1-2 | many | TRBV4-2 | CASSQEMSVVGGYTF
TRBJ2-1 | many | TRBV7-2 | CASSPTVVSSSYNEQFF
TRBJ2-2 | many | TRBV6-5 | CASSGLAGGSANTGELFF
TRBJ2-4 | many | TRBV6-2/TRBV6-3 | CASSYSYPRRENIQYF
TRBJ1-5 | many | TRBV20-1 | CSARDYSGSDQPQHF
TRBJ2-3 | few | TRBV19 | CASNPGQLTDTQYF
TRBJ2-7 | many | TRBV6-1 | CASTRQPGPSYEQYF
TRBJ2-4 | many | TRBV29-1 | CLRPRGQSNIQYF
TRBJ1-2 | - | TRBV13 | CASSLRLWGYTF
TRBJ2-5 | many | TRBV6-6 | CASSYGDSFQETQYF
TRBJ2-5 | - | TRBV20-1 | CSAGGQGYVTQYF
TRBJ2-1 | - | TRBV7-6 | CARSLVGGGARNEQFF
TRBJ2-1 | many | TRBV15 | CATSRPGLLSYNEQFF
TRBJ2-1 | - | TRBV7-2 | CASSLMQGTYNEQFF
TRBJ1-6 | many | TRBV4-1 | CASSQIGGRENSPLHF
TRBJ1-1 | few | TRBV6-2/TRBV6-3 | CASSTGRALMAFF
TRBJ1-1 | few | TRBV7-9 | CATSMNTEAFF